These T cell receptor beta chains were read from a single sample in a study of brain T cells in children with intractable seizures. Profiling relied on immunoSEQ multiplex PCR, and the TCRdb table lists in-frame clones only, not all of them. The data show 65,000 to 85,000 clones, about 93% seen once. Sample: peripheral blood, taken at surgery. The receptors come from a boy in the first two years of life with tuberous sclerosis and intractable seizures. Each CDR3 is given with its conserved first and last residue. Each record gives: V gene, J gene, CDR3 length, clone size, D gene, CDR3 protein, CDR3 DNA. The D gene is left open where the match is weak. Expanded clones get a size class; other rows say once, few or many, or leave the size out.

>TRBV9|TRBJ2-2|16|NA|NA
CASSLTPRGNTGELFF
TGTGCCAGCAGCCTAACTCCCAGGGGGAACACCGGGGAGCTGTTTTTT
>TRBV4-1|TRBJ2-5|17|NA|TRBD2
CASSQGITSGGRQTQYF
TGCGCCAGCAGCCAAGGAATTACTAGCGGGGGGAGGCAGACCCAGTACTTC
>TRBV27|TRBJ2-4|14|NA|NA
CASSSNPEENIQYF
TGTGCCAGCAGTTCGAACCCCGAGGAAAACATTCAGTACTTC
>TRBV21-1|TRBJ1-1|14|NA|NA
CASSKTGENTEAFF
TGTGCCAGCAGCAAAACAGGGGAGAACACTGAAGCTTTCTTT
>TRBV29-1|TRBJ1-2|11|NA|NA
CSVEFVDGYTF
TGCAGCGTTGAATTCGTGGATGGCTACACCTTC
>TRBV4-1|TRBJ2-5|16|once|TRBD1
CASSQIRQGAKETQYF
TGCGCCAGCAGCCAAATAAGACAGGGGGCAAAGGAGACCCAGTACTTC
>TRBV7-9|TRBJ1-2|14|NA|TRBD1
CASSLADRGYGYTF
TGTGCCAGCAGCTTAGCTGACAGGGGATATGGCTACACCTTC
>TRBV18|TRBJ2-7|13|NA|TRBD1
CASSPGDRYEQYF
TGTGCCAGCTCACCGGGGGACAGATACGAGCAGTACTTC
>TRBV3-1/TRBV3-2|TRBJ1-2|14|NA|TRBD1
CASSLGQGEGGYTF
TGTGCCAGCAGCTTAGGACAGGGGGAAGGAGGCTACACCTTC
>TRBV6-5|TRBJ1-1|14|NA|NA
CASRHIKGYTEAFF
TGTGCCAGCAGACATATTAAAGGGTATACTGAAGCTTTCTTT
>TRBV5-1|TRBJ2-5|13|NA|NA
CASSLASGETQYF
TGCGCCAGCAGCTTGGCCTCCGGGGAGACCCAGTACTTC
>TRBV2|TRBJ2-5|16|NA|TRBD2
CASSGLAGVGQETQYF
TGTGCCAGCAGCGGACTAGCGGGAGTAGGGCAAGAGACCCAGTACTTC
>TRBV7-9|TRBJ1-1|16|NA|NA
CASSSAKGHPNTEAFF
TGTGCCAGCAGCTCCGCCAAGGGACATCCTAACACTGAAGCTTTCTTT
>TRBV6-2/TRBV6-3|TRBJ2-7|15|NA|NA
CASSYERSHTYEQYF
TGTGCCAGCAGTTACGAGAGGTCGCATACCTACGAGCAGTACTTC
>TRBV5-1|TRBJ2-5|15|NA|NA
CASRLRWELEETQYF
TGCGCCAGCAGGCTGCGGTGGGAGTTAGAAGAGACCCAGTACTTC
>TRBV4-2|TRBJ2-7|13|NA|NA
CASSQEGAYEQYF
TGTGCCAGCAGCCAAGAGGGTGCCTACGAGCAGTACTTC
>TRBV6-5|TRBJ2-1|11|NA|NA
CASSPSSEQFF
TGTGCCAGCAGTCCTTCCAGTGAGCAGTTCTTC
>TRBV14|TRBJ2-1|15|NA|TRBD2
CASSHRLAGYNEQFF
TGTGCCAGCAGCCACCGACTAGCGGGATACAATGAGCAGTTCTTC
>TRBV7-2|TRBJ1-5|15|NA|NA
CASSLYLGGDQPQHF
TGTGCCAGCAGCTTGTATCTCGGGGGGGACCAGCCCCAGCATTTT
>TRBV5-1|TRBJ1-2|15|NA|NA
CASSLAPNTNYGYTF
TGCGCCAGCAGCTTGGCTCCCAATACTAACTATGGCTACACCTTC
>TRBV28|TRBJ2-5|14|NA|TRBD1
CASSDTGEVETQYF
TGTGCCAGCAGCGACACAGGGGAAGTAGAGACCCAGTACTTC
>TRBV6-7|TRBJ1-3|15|NA|TRBD1
CARNGDRGHGNTIYF
TGTGCCAGAAACGGGGACAGGGGGCATGGAAACACCATATATTTT
>TRBV2|TRBJ2-1|13|NA|NA
CASRASSYNEQFF
TGTGCCAGCAGGGCGAGCTCCTACAATGAGCAGTTCTTC
>TRBV7-2|TRBJ1-2|15|NA|NA
CASSLAAASNYGYTF
TGTGCCAGCAGCTTAGCGGCAGCCTCCAACTATGGCTACACCTTC
>TRBV24-1|TRBJ2-3|12|once|NA
CATSGTTDTQYF
TGTGCCACCAGTGGGACAACAGATACGCAGTATTTT
>TRBV5-1|TRBJ2-6|17|NA|TRBD1
CASRTGTGLAGANVLTF
TGCGCCAGCCGCACCGGGACAGGCCTCGCTGGGGCCAACGTCCTGACTTTC
>TRBV6-5|TRBJ2-1|13|NA|NA
CASSSRVEDEQFF
TGTGCCAGCAGTAGCAGGGTTGAGGATGAGCAGTTCTTC
>TRBV15|TRBJ2-7|14|NA|TRBD2
CATSAGLVRAEQYF
TGTGCCACCAGCGCGGGACTAGTTCGGGCCGAGCAGTACTTC
>TRBV7-6|TRBJ2-3|16|NA|TRBD2
CASSEGLAGSPDTQYF
TGTGCCAGCAGCGAGGGACTAGCGGGTTCCCCGGATACGCAGTATTTT
>TRBV10-3|TRBJ2-1|13|NA|NA
CAISEKAAGEQFF
TGTGCCATCAGTGAGAAGGCCGCGGGTGAGCAGTTCTTC
>TRBV19|TRBJ2-2|10|NA|NA
CASSSRELFF
TGTGCCAGTAGTTCCCGGGAGCTGTTTTTT
>TRBV5-1|TRBJ2-7|15|NA|NA
CASSVQGGVAYEQYF
TGCGCCAGCAGCGTTCAGGGGGGAGTTGCCTACGAGCAGTACTTC
>TRBV7-9|TRBJ1-2|13|NA|TRBD1
CASSQDRVSGYTF
TGTGCCAGCAGCCAGGACAGGGTCTCTGGCTACACCTTC
>TRBV19|TRBJ2-1|14|NA|NA
CASSPRREISEQFF
TGTGCCAGTAGCCCCCGTCGGGAGATCAGTGAGCAGTTCTTC
>TRBV6-1|TRBJ1-2|15|NA|NA
CASSETGGVFVWDTF
TGTGCCAGCAGTGAAACCGGGGGGGTTTTCGTGTGGGACACCTTC
>TRBV7-9|TRBJ2-7|12|NA|TRBD2
CASSSAGGQQYF
TGTGCCAGCAGCTCGGCGGGGGGTCAGCAGTACTTC
>TRBV9|TRBJ2-5|16|NA|TRBD2
CASTPTSGRAQETQYF
TGTGCCAGCACGCCGACTAGCGGGAGGGCCCAGGAGACCCAGTACTTC
>TRBV7-9|TRBJ1-1|14|NA|NA
CASSLASGNTEAFF
TGTGCCAGCAGCTTAGCGTCGGGTAACACTGAAGCTTTCTTT
>TRBV27|TRBJ2-2|15|NA|TRBD1
CASSPRQGPTGELFF
TGTGCCAGCAGCCCAAGACAGGGTCCCACCGGGGAGCTGTTTTTT
>TRBV2|TRBJ2-3|14|NA|TRBD2
CASSWGGVKDTQYF
TGTGCCAGCAGCTGGGGGGGGGTCAAAGATACGCAGTATTTT
>TRBV6-5|TRBJ1-2|13|NA|TRBD1
CAGRTGGWYGYTF
TGTGCCGGGAGGACAGGGGGTTGGTATGGCTACACCTTC
>TRBV19|TRBJ1-5|15|NA|TRBD1
CASSRTGVLNQPQHF
TGTGCCAGTAGTCGGACAGGGGTCCTCAATCAGCCCCAGCATTTT
>TRBV18|TRBJ1-2|18|NA|TRBD1
CASSRTDRGTPTNYGYTF
TGTGCCAGCTCACGTACGGACAGGGGGACACCCACTAACTATGGCTACACCTTC
>TRBV11-2|TRBJ2-1|15|NA|NA
CASSFLVGLYNEQFF
TGTGCCAGCAGCTTTTTAGTTGGGCTATACAATGAGCAGTTCTTC
>TRBV3-1/TRBV3-2|TRBJ2-7|14|once|NA
CASSPGQGSYEQYF
TGTGCCAGCAGCCCGGGGCAGGGATCCTACGAGCAGTACTTC
>TRBV12-3/TRBV12-4|TRBJ1-3|13|NA|NA
CASSQVQGNTIYF
TGTGCCAGCAGCCAGGTTCAAGGAAACACCATATATTTT
>TRBV9|TRBJ1-2|15|NA|TRBD1
CASSAGGVGIYGYTF
TGTGCCAGCAGCGCAGGGGGCGTGGGGATCTATGGCTACACCTTC
>TRBV6-5|TRBJ2-1|15|NA|TRBD2
CASSYSLAGDNEQFF
TGTGCCAGCAGTTACTCACTAGCGGGGGACAATGAGCAGTTCTTC
>TRBV18|TRBJ1-6|13|NA|NA
CASSPGEASPLHF
TGTGCCAGCTCACCAGGGGAGGCTTCACCCCTCCACTTT
>TRBV7-9|TRBJ2-2|18|NA|TRBD1
CASSLLSPLTGGTGELFF
TGTGCCAGCAGCTTACTCTCGCCCCTCACAGGGGGCACCGGGGAGCTGTTTTTT